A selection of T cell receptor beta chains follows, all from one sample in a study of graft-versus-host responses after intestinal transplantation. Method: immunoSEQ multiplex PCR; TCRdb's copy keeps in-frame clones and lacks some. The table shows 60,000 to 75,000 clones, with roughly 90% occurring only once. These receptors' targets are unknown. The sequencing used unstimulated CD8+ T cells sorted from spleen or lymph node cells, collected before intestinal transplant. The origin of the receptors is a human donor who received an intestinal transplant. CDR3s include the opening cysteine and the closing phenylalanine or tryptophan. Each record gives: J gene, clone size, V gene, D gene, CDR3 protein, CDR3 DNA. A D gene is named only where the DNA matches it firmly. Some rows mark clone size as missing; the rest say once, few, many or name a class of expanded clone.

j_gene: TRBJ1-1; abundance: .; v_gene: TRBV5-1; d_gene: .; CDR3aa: CASSHYPGEEATEAFF; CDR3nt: TGCGCCAGCAGCCATTACCCAGGGGAAGAGGCCACTGAAGCTTTCTTT
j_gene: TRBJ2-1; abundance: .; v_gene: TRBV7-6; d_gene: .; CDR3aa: CASSSGLNYNEQFF; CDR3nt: TGTGCCAGCAGCTCAGGACTGAACTACAATGAGCAGTTCTTC
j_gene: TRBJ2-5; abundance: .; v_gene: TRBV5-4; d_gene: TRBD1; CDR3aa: CASSSGQGETQYF; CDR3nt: TGTGCCAGCAGCTCGGGACAGGGTGAGACCCAGTACTTC
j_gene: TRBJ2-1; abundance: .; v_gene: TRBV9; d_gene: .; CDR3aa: CASSVASGPLSYNEQFF; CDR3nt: TGTGCCAGCAGCGTAGCCAGCGGGCCCCTCTCCTACAATGAGCAGTTCTTC
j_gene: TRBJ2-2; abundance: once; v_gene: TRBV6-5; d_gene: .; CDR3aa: CASSYEPPPRAGELFF; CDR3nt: TGTGCCAGCAGTTACGAGCCCCCGCCTAGAGCTGGGGAGCTGTTTTTT
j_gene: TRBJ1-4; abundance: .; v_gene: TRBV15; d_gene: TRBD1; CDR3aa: CATSPGTVRGNEKLFF; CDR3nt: TGTGCCACCAGCCCTGGCACCGTCAGGGGGAATGAAAAACTGTTTTTT
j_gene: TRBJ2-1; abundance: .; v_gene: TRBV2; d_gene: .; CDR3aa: CARSQDNEQFF; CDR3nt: TGTGCCCGCAGTCAGGACAATGAGCAGTTCTTC
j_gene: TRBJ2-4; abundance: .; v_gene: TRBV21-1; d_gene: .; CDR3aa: CASSKVGFRGHDIQYF; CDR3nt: TGTGCCAGCAGCAAAGTAGGCTTCAGAGGGCACGACATTCAGTACTTC
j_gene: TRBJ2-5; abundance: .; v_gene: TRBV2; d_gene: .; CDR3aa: CASSIQGLETQYF; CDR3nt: TGTGCCAGCAGTATTCAGGGGTTGGAGACCCAGTACTTC
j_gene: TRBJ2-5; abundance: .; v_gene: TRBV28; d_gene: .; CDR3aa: CASSLWLLDRQETQYF; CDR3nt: TGTGCCAGCAGTTTATGGTTACTGGACAGACAAGAGACCCAGTACTTC
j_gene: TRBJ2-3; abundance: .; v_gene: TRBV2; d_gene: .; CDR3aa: CASSGLLGLPVWSTDTQYF; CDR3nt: TGTGCCAGCAGTGGGTTATTGGGGCTTCCCGTTTGGAGCACAGATACGCAGTATTTT